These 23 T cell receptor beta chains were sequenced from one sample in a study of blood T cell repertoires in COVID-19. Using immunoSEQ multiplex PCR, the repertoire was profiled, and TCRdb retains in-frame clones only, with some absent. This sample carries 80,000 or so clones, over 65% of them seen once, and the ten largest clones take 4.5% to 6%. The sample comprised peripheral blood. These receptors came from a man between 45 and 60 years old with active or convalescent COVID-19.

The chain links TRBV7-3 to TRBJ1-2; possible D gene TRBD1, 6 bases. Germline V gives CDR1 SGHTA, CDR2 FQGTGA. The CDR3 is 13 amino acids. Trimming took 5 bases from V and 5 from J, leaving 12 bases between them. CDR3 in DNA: TGTGCCAGCAGCCTCAGGGGCCTTTATGGCTACACCTTC. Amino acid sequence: CASSLRGLYGYTF.

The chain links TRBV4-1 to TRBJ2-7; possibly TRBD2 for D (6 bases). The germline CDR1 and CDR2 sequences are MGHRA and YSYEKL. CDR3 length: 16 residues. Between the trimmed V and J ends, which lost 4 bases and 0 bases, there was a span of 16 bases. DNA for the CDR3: TGCGCCAGCAGCCTACCCCGGGACGGGAGCTCCTACGAGCAGTACTTC. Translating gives CASSLPRDGSSYEQYF.

In DNA, the CDR3 is TGTGCCAGCAGCGGGGCAGGGGTCTCTGATAATTCACCCCTCCACTTT. Translated: CASSGAGVSDNSPLHF. The chain joins TRBV9 to TRBJ1-6, with D tentatively TRBD1 (6 bases). V lost 3 bases and J lost 5, with 15 bases in between. The CDR3 is made up of 16 amino acids. Per the germline V gene, CDR1 is SGDLS and CDR2 is YYNGEE.

The CDR3 reads CASSRQTGGIETQYF. As DNA, the CDR3 is TGTGCCAGCAGCCGACAGACAGGGGGCATAGAGACCCAGTACTTC. The chain is built from TRBV14 and TRBJ2-5; 10 nucleotides agree with TRBD1. This CDR3 has 15 residues. V was pared by 4 bases and J by 4 bases, with 6 bases of the junction left unmatched. From germline, CDR1 is SGHDN and CDR2 FVKESK.

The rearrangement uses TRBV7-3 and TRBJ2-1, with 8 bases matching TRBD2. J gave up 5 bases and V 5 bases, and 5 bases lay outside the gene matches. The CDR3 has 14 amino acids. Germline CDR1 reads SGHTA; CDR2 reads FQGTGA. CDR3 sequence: CASSPTSGHNEQFF. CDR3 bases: TGTGCCAGCAGCCCTACTAGCGGCCACAATGAGCAGTTCTTC.

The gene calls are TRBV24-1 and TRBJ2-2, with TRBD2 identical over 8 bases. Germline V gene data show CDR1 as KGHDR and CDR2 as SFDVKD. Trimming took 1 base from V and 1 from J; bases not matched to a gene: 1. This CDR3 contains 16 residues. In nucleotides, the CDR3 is TGTGCCACCAGTGATTTAGCGGGGGTGAACACCGGGGAGCTGTTTTTT. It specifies CATSDLAGVNTGELFF.

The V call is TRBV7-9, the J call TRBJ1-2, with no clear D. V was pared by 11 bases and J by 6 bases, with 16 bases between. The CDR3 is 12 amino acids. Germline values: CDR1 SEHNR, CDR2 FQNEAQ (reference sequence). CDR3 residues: CAVQAGIHGYTF. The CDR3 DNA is TGTGCCGTGCAGGCGGGCATACATGGCTACACCTTC.

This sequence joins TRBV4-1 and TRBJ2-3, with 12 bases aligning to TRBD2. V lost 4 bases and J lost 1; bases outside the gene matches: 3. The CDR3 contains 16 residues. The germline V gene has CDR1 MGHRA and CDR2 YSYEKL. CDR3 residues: CASSLPSGGGTDTQYF. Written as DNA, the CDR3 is TGCGCCAGCAGCCTCCCTAGCGGGGGGGGCACAGATACGCAGTATTTT.

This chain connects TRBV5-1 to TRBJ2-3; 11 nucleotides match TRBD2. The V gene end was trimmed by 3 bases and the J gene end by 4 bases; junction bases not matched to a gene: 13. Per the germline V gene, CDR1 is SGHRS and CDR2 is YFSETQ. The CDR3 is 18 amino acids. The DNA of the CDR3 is TGCGCCAGCAGCTCCGGGACTAGCGGAGGGACTTTTGCAGATACGCAGTATTTT. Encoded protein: CASSSGTSGGTFADTQYF.

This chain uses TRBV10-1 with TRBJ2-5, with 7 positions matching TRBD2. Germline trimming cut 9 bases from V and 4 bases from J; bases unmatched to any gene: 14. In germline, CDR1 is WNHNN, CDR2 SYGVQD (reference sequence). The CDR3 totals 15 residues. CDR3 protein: CASLPGGGRGETQYF. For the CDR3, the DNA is TGCGCCAGTCTTCCGGGGGGAGGGAGGGGAGAGACCCAGTACTTC.

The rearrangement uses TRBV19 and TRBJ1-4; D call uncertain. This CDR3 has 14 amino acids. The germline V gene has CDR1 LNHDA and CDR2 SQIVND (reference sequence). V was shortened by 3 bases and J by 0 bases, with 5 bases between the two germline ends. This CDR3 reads CASSISATNEKLFF. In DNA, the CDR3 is TGTGCCAGTAGTATCTCCGCAACTAATGAAAAACTGTTTTTT.

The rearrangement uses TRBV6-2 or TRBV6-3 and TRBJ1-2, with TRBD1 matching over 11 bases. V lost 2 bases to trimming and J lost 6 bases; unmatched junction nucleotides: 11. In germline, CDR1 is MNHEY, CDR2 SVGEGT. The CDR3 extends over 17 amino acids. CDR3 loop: CASSYPTGTGGGHGYTF. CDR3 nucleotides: TGTGCCAGCAGTTACCCTACTGGGACAGGGGGAGGGCATGGCTACACCTTC.

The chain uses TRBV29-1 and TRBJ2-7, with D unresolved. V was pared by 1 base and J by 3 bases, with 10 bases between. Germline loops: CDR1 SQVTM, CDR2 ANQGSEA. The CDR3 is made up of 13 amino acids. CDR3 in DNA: TGCAGCGTTGAAGGTGACACCTTCTACGAGCAGTACTTC. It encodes CSVEGDTFYEQYF.

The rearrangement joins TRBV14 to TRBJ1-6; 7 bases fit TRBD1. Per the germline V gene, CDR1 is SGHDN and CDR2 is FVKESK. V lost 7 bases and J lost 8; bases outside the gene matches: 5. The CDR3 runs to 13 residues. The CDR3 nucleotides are TGTGCCAGCAACCGACAGGGCGATTCACCCCTCCACTTT. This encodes CASNRQGDSPLHF.

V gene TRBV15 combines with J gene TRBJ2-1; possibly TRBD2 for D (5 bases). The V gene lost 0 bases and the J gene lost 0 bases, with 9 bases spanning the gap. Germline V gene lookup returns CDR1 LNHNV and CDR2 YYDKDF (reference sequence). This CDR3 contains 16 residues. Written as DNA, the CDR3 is TGTGCCACCAGCAGAGATTTGGGGAGCTCCTACAATGAGCAGTTCTTC. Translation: CATSRDLGSSYNEQFF.

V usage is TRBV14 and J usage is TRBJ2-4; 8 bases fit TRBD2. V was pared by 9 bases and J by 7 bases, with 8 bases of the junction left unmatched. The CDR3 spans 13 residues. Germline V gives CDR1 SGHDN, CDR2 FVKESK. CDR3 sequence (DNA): TGTGCCAGTGCGAGCGGGGGTGGTAACATTCAGTACTTC. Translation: CASASGGGNIQYF.

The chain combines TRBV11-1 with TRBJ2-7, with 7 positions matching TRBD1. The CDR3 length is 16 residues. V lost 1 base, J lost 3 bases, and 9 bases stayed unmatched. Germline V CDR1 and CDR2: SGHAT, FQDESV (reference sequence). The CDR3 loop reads CASSLGGQASLYEQYF. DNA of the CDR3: TGTGCCAGCAGCTTAGGTGGACAGGCTTCCCTCTACGAGCAGTACTTC. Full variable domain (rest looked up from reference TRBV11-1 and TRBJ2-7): EAEVAQSPRYKITEKSQAVAFWCDPISGHATLYWYRQILGQGPELLVQFQDESVVDDSQLPKDRFSAERLKGVDSTLKIQPAELGDSAMYLCASSLGGQASLYEQYFGPGTRLTVT.

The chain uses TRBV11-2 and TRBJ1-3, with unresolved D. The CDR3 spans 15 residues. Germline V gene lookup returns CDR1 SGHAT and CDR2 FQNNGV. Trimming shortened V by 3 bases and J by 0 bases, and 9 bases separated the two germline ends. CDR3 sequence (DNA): TGTGCCAGCAGCTTGAGGGCGCTCTCTGGAAACACCATATATTTT. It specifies CASSLRALSGNTIYF.

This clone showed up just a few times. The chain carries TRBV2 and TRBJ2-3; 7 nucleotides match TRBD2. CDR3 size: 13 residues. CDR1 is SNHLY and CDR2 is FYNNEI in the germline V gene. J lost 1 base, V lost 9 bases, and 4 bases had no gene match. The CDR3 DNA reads TGTGCCAGAGGACGGGGGGGCACAGATACGCAGTATTTT. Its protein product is CARGRGGTDTQYF.

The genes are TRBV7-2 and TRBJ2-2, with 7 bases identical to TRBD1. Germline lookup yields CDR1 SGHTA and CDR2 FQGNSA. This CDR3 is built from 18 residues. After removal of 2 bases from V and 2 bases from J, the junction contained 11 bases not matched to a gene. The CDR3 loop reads CASSLTYLGQINTGELFF. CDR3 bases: TGTGCCAGCAGCTTAACGTATTTGGGACAGATAAACACCGGGGAGCTGTTTTTT.

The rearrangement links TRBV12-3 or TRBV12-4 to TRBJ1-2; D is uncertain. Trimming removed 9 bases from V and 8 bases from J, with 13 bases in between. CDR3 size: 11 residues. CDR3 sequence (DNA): TGTGCCAGTTTTAAAAGAGGGGGCTACACCTTC. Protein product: CASFKRGGYTF.

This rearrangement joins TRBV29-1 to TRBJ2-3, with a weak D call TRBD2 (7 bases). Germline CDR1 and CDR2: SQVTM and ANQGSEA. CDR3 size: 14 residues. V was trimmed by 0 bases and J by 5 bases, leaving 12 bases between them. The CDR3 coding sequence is TGCAGCGTTGAAGATGAGGGGGGGGGAGATACGCAGTATTTT. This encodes CSVEDEGGGDTQYF.

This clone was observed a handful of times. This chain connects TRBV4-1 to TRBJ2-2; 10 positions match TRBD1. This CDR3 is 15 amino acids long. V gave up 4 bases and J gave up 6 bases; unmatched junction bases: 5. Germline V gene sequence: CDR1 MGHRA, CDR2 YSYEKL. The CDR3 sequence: CASSLDRGRAGELFF. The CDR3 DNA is TGCGCCAGCAGCCTAGACAGGGGGCGGGCCGGGGAGCTGTTTTTT.